These T cell receptor beta chains were read from a single sample in a study of T cell repertoires in cytomegalovirus infection. TCRdb itself ran the reads through MiXCR, one entry per CDR3 protein. This sample has about 320,000 distinct CDR3 sequences; more than 8% occur once, and the top ten carry roughly 4.5%. The sample was PBMCs. These receptors were taken from a human donor in good health (CMV status not recorded). Some clones in this sample may be carry-over from other donors' samples. CDR3s include the opening cysteine and the closing phenylalanine or tryptophan. The D gene is left open where the match is weak. The listing skips clone size in some rows; elsewhere it reads once, few, many or a size class.

TRBD2 TRBJ2-1 many TRBV4-2 CASSPRFLAGGNNEQFF TGTGCCAGCAGCCCTCGCTTCTTAGCGGGGGGCAACAATGAGCAGTTCTTC
. TRBJ1-1 few TRBV12-3/TRBV12-4 CASNQWGRQGTEAFF TGTGCCAGCAATCAATGGGGCAGGCAGGGAACTGAAGCTTTCTTT
. TRBJ2-6 many TRBV12-3/TRBV12-4 CASSLYNSGANVLTF TGTGCCAGCAGTTTATACAACTCTGGGGCCAACGTCCTGACTTTC
. TRBJ1-1 few TRBV7-3 CASSRGLTGITEAFF TGTGCCAGCAGTCGAGGATTAACAGGGATCACTGAAGCTTTCTTT
. TRBJ1-2 many TRBV12-3/TRBV12-4 CASSLGGGGYTF TGTGCCAGCAGTTTAGGTGGGGGTGGCTACACCTTC
. TRBJ1-1 . TRBV6-5 CASIKRGTEAFF TGTGCCAGCATCAAAAGGGGCACTGAAGCTTTCTTT
. TRBJ2-7 few TRBV14 CASSQGWLSEQYF TGTGCCAGCAGCCAAGGATGGTTATCCGAGCAGTACTTC
TRBD1 TRBJ2-7 few TRBV20-1 CSARNHRGYEQYF TGCAGTGCTAGGAATCACAGGGGCTACGAGCAGTACTTC
. TRBJ2-5 many TRBV4-3 CASSPPDSRTQYF TGCGCCAGCAGCCCCCCCGATTCGCGGACCCAGTACTTC
TRBD2 TRBJ2-5 few TRBV11-3 CASTPSGLAETQYF TGTGCCAGCACCCCATCGGGACTAGCAGAGACCCAGTACTTC
. TRBJ2-1 few TRBV7-9 CASSTSSVTYNEQFF TGTGCCAGCAGCACGTCTAGCGTAACCTACAATGAGCAGTTCTTC
TRBD2 TRBJ2-7 . TRBV20-1 CSARETSGRVPSYEQYF TGCAGTGCTAGGGAGACTAGCGGGAGGGTACCTTCCTACGAGCAGTACTTC
. TRBJ1-4 many TRBV15 CATSRRAGTNEKLFF TGTGCCACCAGCAGAAGGGCAGGAACTAATGAAAAACTGTTTTTT
. TRBJ2-6 many TRBV19 CASSIVPGQSGANVLTF TGTGCCAGTAGTATAGTCCCTGGACAGTCGGGGGCCAACGTCCTGACTTTC
TRBD1 TRBJ1-2 . TRBV19 CASRTTGTANYGYTF TGTGCCAGTAGGACAACCGGGACAGCAAACTATGGCTACACCTTC
TRBD1 TRBJ1-2 many TRBV7-2 CASREGSTGSGYTF TGTGCCAGCAGAGAAGGGTCGACAGGGTCCGGCTACACCTTC
. TRBJ2-3 many TRBV6-2/TRBV6-3 CASSPYKGKGTTDTQYF TGTGCCAGCAGTCCGTACAAGGGGAAGGGAACCACAGATACGCAGTATTTT
. TRBJ2-1 once TRBV7-2 CASSLVQYDEQFF TGTGCCAGCAGCTTAGTACAGTACGATGAGCAGTTCTTC
TRBD2 TRBJ2-7 . TRBV4-2 CASSQAAGEAYEQYF TGTGCCAGCAGCCAAGCAGCGGGGGAAGCCTACGAGCAGTACTTC
. TRBJ1-6 . TRBV27 CASATAGYNSPLHF TGTGCCAGCGCCACTGCGGGCTATAATTCACCCCTCCACTTT
TRBD2 TRBJ2-1 . TRBV27 CASGPPSGGSHEQFF TGTGCCAGCGGCCCCCCCAGCGGGGGTTCCCATGAGCAGTTCTTC
. TRBJ2-2 many TRBV7-2 CASSLDLGSTGELFF TGTGCCAGCAGCTTAGATCTAGGGAGCACCGGGGAGCTGTTTTTT
. TRBJ2-1 . TRBV27 CASRQLSPTNEQFF TGTGCCAGCAGACAGCTGTCGCCCACCAATGAGCAGTTCTTC
. TRBJ1-1 many TRBV12-3/TRBV12-4 CASRTYGGEAFF TGTGCCAGCAGGACATATGGGGGCGAAGCTTTCTTT
TRBD1 TRBJ2-3 . TRBV29-1 CSVLGQRTDTQYF TGCAGCGTTCTGGGACAGCGCACAGATACGCAGTATTTT
TRBD1 TRBJ1-1 many TRBV7-8 CASSLGARDRVRRTEAFF TGTGCCAGCAGCTTAGGGGCCCGGGACAGGGTTCGAAGGACTGAAGCTTTCTTT
. TRBJ1-5 . TRBV27 CASSLVATGSQPQHF TGTGCCAGCAGTTTAGTGGCAACGGGCAGTCAGCCCCAGCATTTT
. TRBJ1-5 many TRBV7-2 CASSRTSMQTQDQPQHF TGTGCCAGCAGCCGGACTTCGATGCAGACGCAAGATCAGCCCCAGCATTTT
. TRBJ1-2 few TRBV6-2/TRBV6-3 CASSYFLGGSYGYTF TGTGCCAGCAGTTACTTCCTCGGGGGTTCATATGGCTACACCTTC
TRBD1 TRBJ2-7 . TRBV7-2 CASSPARDRKTYEQYF TGTGCCAGCAGCCCAGCCCGGGACAGGAAGACCTACGAGCAGTACTTC
. TRBJ1-1 . TRBV29-1 CSVEEGGYTEAFF TGCAGCGTTGAGGAGGGAGGATACACTGAAGCTTTCTTT
. TRBJ2-2 few TRBV5-4 CASSLDGALNTGELFF TGTGCCAGCAGCTTGGACGGAGCTTTGAACACCGGGGAGCTGTTTTTT
TRBD1 TRBJ2-1 . TRBV4-3 CASSQDGGTGGNEQFF TGCGCCAGCAGCCAAGATGGAGGGACAGGGGGCAATGAGCAGTTCTTC
. TRBJ2-3 many TRBV28 CASSFQGSTDTQYF TGTGCCAGCAGTTTCCAGGGAAGCACAGATACGCAGTATTTT
. TRBJ2-7 few TRBV7-3 CASRLERLDYEQYF TGTGCCAGCAGACTGGAACGCCTGGACTACGAGCAGTACTTC
TRBD1 TRBJ1-1 . TRBV29-1 CSVARGQGNTEAFF TGCAGCGTCGCAAGGGGACAGGGGAACACTGAAGCTTTCTTT
TRBD1 TRBJ2-1 few TRBV24-1 CATSGTVHNEQFF TGTGCCACTTCCGGGACAGTCCACAATGAGCAGTTCTTC
. TRBJ1-2 many TRBV9 CASSPSGGSGGYTF TGTGCCAGCAGCCCCAGTGGGGGTTCGGGAGGCTACACCTTC
TRBD1 TRBJ1-1 many TRBV28 CASTTGYTEAFF TGTGCCAGCACGACAGGGTACACTGAAGCTTTCTTT
TRBD1 TRBJ2-5 many TRBV7-2 CASSGDRDETQYF TGTGCCAGCAGCGGGGACAGGGATGAGACCCAGTACTTC
TRBD2 TRBJ2-2 few TRBV14 CASSQDWLAGDTGELFF TGTGCCAGCAGCCAAGATTGGCTAGCGGGAGACACCGGGGAGCTGTTTTTT
. TRBJ2-5 . TRBV12-3/TRBV12-4 CASSPWVGGEETQYF TGTGCCAGCAGCCCGTGGGTGGGGGGCGAGGAGACCCAGTACTTC
. TRBJ1-2 many TRBV7-9 CASSTRDIGYTF TGTGCCAGCAGCACCCGGGACATTGGCTACACCTTC
. TRBJ1-1 few TRBV7-9 CASRYRDTEAFF TGTGCCAGCAGATACAGAGACACTGAAGCTTTCTTT
. TRBJ2-1 few TRBV19 CASSRGGGRGDEQFF TGTGCCAGTAGTAGGGGGGGGGGCCGTGGCGATGAGCAGTTCTTC
. TRBJ1-1 many TRBV7-3 CASSLRGHQNTEAFF TGTGCCAGCAGCTTAAGGGGACACCAGAACACTGAAGCTTTCTTT
TRBD1 TRBJ1-1 . TRBV12-3/TRBV12-4 CASSLVRGPLNTEAFF TGTGCCAGCAGTTTGGTCAGGGGGCCCCTGAACACTGAAGCTTTCTTT
. TRBJ2-1 many TRBV15 CATSEGKGRNEQFF TGTGCCACCAGTGAAGGCAAGGGGCGGAATGAGCAGTTCTTC
. TRBJ1-2 many TRBV7-2 CASSFSTGNYGYTF TGTGCCAGCAGCTTCTCAACCGGGAACTATGGCTACACCTTC
. TRBJ2-1 many TRBV27 CASSPSPNEQFF TGTGCCAGCAGCCCCTCCCCCAATGAGCAGTTCTTC
. TRBJ1-1 many TRBV6-2/TRBV6-3 CASLAQIHLEAFF TGTGCCAGCCTGGCCCAGATTCACCTTGAAGCTTTCTTT
. TRBJ2-1 few TRBV28 CASSLENPPSQFF TGTGCCAGCAGTTTGGAAAATCCCCCCTCCCAGTTCTTC